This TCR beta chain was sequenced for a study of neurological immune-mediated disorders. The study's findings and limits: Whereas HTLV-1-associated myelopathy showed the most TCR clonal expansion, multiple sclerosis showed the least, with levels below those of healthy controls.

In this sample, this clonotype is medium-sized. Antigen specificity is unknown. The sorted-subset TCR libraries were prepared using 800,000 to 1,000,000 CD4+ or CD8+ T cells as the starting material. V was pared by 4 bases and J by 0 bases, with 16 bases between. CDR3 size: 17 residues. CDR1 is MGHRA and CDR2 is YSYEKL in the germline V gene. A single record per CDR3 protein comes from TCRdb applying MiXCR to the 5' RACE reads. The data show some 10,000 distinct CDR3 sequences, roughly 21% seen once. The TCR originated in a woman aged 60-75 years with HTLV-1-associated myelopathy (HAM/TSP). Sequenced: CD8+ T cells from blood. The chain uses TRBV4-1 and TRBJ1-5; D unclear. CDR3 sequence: CASSLGPRSYSNQPQHF. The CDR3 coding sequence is TGCGCCAGCAGCCTCGGGCCCCGCTCTTATAGCAATCAGCCCCAGCATTTT.